The 8 T cell receptor beta chains below all came from one sample that was sequenced in a study of T cell repertoires in cytomegalovirus infection. No cognate antigen is known for these TCRs. TCRdb passed the reads through MiXCR, listing each CDR3 protein once. The sample contains about 400,000 distinct CDR3 sequences, about 34% of which appear only once. The input for sequencing was cultured PBMCs, taken from culture after CMV antigen stimulation. The receptors originated from a human donor in good health (CMV status not recorded). Some clones in this sample may be carry-over from other donors' samples.

This clonotype was picked up a small number of times. V usage is TRBV7-2 and J usage is TRBJ2-7; D unclear. This CDR3 contains 14 residues. Trimming removed 1 base from V and 3 bases from J, with 10 bases in between. Germline-derived CDR1 and CDR2 are SGHTA and FQGNSA. CDR3 coding DNA: TGTGCCAGCAGCTTAGTACACGCAAGCTACGAGCAGTACTTC. It specifies CASSLVHASYEQYF.

The rearrangement joins TRBV6-5 to TRBJ2-7; TRBD2 aligns across 11 bases. Germline CDR1 is MNHEY and CDR2 is SVGAGI. V was pared by 0 bases and J by 3 bases, with 7 bases of the junction left unmatched. The CDR3 is 17 residues long. The CDR3 DNA reads TGTGCCAGCAGTTACTCCGCCACTAGCGGGAGTTTCTACGAGCAGTACTTC. It codes for CASSYSATSGSFYEQYF.

V gene TRBV7-2 combines with J gene TRBJ2-1, with TRBD2 as a possible D gene (6 bases). Trimming left V 7 bases short and J 4 bases short, with 17 bases between. Germline loops: CDR1 SGHTA, CDR2 FQGNSA. The CDR3 extends over 15 amino acids. This CDR3 is CASNGAAGGYNEQFF. For the CDR3, the DNA is TGTGCCAGCAACGGGGCAGCGGGTGGATACAATGAGCAGTTCTTC. Based on the CDR3 plus reference TRBV7-2 and TRBJ2-1, the full variable domain is GAGVSQSPSNKVTEKGKDVELRCDPISGHTALYWYRQSLGQGLEFLIYFQGNSAPDKSGLPSDRFSAERTGGSVSTLTIQRTQQEDSAVYLCASNGAAGGYNEQFFGPGTRLTVL.

This clonotype was picked up a small number of times. V and J are TRBV2 and TRBJ1-2; 10 bases are shared with TRBD1. There are 13 residues in the CDR3. Losses at the gene ends were 6 bases for V and 6 bases for J; bases not matched to a gene: 4. The germline V gene has CDR1 SNHLY and CDR2 FYNNEI. CDR3 protein: CASRGTGENGYTF. Written as DNA, the CDR3 is TGTGCCAGCAGAGGGACAGGGGAAAATGGCTACACCTTC.

The chain uses TRBV7-2 and TRBJ1-1, with TRBD1 as a possible D gene (6 bases). Germline values: CDR1 SGHTA, CDR2 FQGNSA. Trimming took 5 bases from V and 7 from J, leaving 14 bases between them. This CDR3 spans 13 amino acids. The CDR3 reads CASSTRQDLEAFF. The DNA for the CDR3 is TGTGCCAGCAGCACCCGACAGGACCTTGAAGCTTTCTTT. Complete variable domain (other parts from reference TRBV7-2 and TRBJ1-1): GAGVSQSPSNKVTEKGKDVELRCDPISGHTALYWYRQSLGQGLEFLIYFQGNSAPDKSGLPSDRFSAERTGGSVSTLTIQRTQQEDSAVYLCASSTRQDLEAFFGQGTRLTVV.

This clonotype appeared a few times. The chain is built from TRBV19 and TRBJ2-3; the D is unclear. The CDR3 length is 12 residues. Germline CDR1 and CDR2: LNHDA and SQIVND (reference sequence). Trimming took off 8 bases at V and 1 base at J, with 7 bases between the two ends. This CDR3 reads CASGRRTDTQYF. CDR3 DNA sequence: TGTGCCAGTGGGCGCCGCACAGATACGCAGTATTTT.

This sequence joins TRBV7-2 and TRBJ1-6; 10 nucleotides agree with TRBD1. This CDR3 comprises 14 residues. CDR1 is SGHTA and CDR2 is FQGNSA in the germline V gene. V shed 5 bases, J shed 9 bases, and the junction held 4 bases outside the gene matches. DNA of the CDR3: TGTGCCAGCAGCCGACAGGGGGCCGCTTCACCCCTCCACTTT. Its protein is CASSRQGAASPLHF.

The table lists this clonotype with many counts. V and J are TRBV7-2 and TRBJ1-5; weak D call: TRBD1 (6 bases). CDR3 length: 19 residues. Germline CDR1 is SGHTA and CDR2 is FQGNSA. V was clipped by 2 bases and J by 1 base, with 21 bases between them. The CDR3 DNA follows: TGTGCCAGCAGCTTACGCCTTACAGGGATGGGTATGAGCAATCAGCCCCAGCATTTT. Protein: CASSLRLTGMGMSNQPQHF.